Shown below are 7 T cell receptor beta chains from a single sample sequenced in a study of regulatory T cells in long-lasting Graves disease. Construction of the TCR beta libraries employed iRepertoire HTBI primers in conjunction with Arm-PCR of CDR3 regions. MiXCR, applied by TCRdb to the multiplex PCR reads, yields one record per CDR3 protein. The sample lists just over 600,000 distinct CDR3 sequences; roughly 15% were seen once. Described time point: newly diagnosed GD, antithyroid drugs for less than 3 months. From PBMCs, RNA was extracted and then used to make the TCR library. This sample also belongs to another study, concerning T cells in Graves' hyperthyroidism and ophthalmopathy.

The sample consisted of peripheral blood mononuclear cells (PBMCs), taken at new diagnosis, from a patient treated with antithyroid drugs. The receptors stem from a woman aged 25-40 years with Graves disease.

CDR3 protein: CSALTGGNYEQYF. CDR3 in DNA: TGCAGTGCTCTGACAGGGGGAAATTACGAGCAGTACTTC. The V and J genes are TRBV20-1 and TRBJ2-7; the match to TRBD1 covers 9 bases. This CDR3 contains 13 residues. With 5 bases clipped from V and 4 bases from J, the junction kept 6 bases outside the gene matches. Per the germline V gene, CDR1 is DFQATT and CDR2 is SNEGSKA (reference sequence).

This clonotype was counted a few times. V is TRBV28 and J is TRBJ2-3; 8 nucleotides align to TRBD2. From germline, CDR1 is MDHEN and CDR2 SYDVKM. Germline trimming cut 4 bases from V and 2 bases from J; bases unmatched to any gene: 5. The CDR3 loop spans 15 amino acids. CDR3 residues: CASSYQLAVTDTQYF. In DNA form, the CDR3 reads TGTGCCAGCAGTTATCAACTAGCGGTCACAGATACGCAGTATTTT.

CDR3 in amino acids: CSAGGTSGTPYEQYF. CDR3 nucleotides: TGCAGTGCTGGAGGGACTAGCGGGACCCCCTACGAGCAGTACTTC. The chain carries TRBV20-1 and TRBJ2-7, with 13 bases that match TRBD2. J gave up 2 bases and V 5 bases, and 6 bases lay outside the gene matches. Per germline, CDR1 DFQATT and CDR2 SNEGSKA (reference sequence). This CDR3 has 15 amino acids.

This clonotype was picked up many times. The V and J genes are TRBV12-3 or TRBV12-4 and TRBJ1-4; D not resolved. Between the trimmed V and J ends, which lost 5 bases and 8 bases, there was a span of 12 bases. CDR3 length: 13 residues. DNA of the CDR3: TGTGCCAGCAGTAGGCAGTTGGGGGAAAAACTGTTTTTT. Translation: CASSRQLGEKLFF.

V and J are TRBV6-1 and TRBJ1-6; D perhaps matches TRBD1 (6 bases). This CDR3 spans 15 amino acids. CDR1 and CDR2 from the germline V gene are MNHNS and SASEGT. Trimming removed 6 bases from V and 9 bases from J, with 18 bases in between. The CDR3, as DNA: TGTGCCAGCAGGGGGCCCACAGGGAGTGGTTCACCCCTCCACTTT. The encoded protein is CASRGPTGSGSPLHF.

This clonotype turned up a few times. CDR3 in amino acids: CASSKGDMINTGELFF. CDR3 DNA: TGTGCCAGCAGCAAAGGGGACATGATTAACACCGGGGAGCTGTTTTTT. The V call is TRBV7-3, the J call TRBJ2-2; D may be TRBD1 (6 bases). Deletions cut 5 bases from V and 2 bases from J, with 15 bases between. The CDR3 has 16 amino acids. The germline V gene has CDR1 SGHTA and CDR2 FQGTGA. The full variable domain, its missing parts supplied by reference TRBV7-3 and TRBJ2-2, is GAGVSQTPSNKVTEKGKYVELRCDPISGHTALYWYRQSLGQGPEFLIYFQGTGAADDSGLPNDRFFAVRPEGSVSTLKIQRTERGDSAVYLCASSKGDMINTGELFFGEGSRLTVL.

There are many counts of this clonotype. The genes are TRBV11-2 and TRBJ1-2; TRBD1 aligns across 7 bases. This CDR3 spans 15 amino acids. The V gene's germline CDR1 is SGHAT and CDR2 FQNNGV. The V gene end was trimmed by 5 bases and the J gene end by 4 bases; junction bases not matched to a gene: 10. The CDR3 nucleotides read TGTGCCAGCAGCCGACAGGGCCCTTTATTCTATGGCTACACCTTC. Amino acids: CASSRQGPLFYGYTF.